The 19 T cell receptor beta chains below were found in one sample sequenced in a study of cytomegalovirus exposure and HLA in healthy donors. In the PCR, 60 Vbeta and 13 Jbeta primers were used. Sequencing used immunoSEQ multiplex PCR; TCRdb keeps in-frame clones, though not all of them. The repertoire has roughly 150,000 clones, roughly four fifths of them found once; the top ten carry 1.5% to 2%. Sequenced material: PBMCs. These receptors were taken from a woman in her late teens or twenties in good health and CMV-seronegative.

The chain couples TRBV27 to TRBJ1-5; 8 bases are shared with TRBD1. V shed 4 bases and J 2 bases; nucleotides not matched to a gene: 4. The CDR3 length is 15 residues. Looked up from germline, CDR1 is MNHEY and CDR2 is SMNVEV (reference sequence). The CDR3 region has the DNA TGTGCCAGCAGTTCTGGGACAGGCCGCAATCAGCCCCAGCATTTT. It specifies CASSSGTGRNQPQHF.

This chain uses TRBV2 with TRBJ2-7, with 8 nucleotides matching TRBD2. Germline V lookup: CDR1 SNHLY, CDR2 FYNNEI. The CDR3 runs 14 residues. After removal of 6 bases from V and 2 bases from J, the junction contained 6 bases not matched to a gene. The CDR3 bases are TGTGCCAGCAGGGGAGCGGGAGTACCCTACGAGCAGTACTTC. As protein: CASRGAGVPYEQYF. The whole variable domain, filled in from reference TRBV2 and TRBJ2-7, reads EPEVTQTPSHQVTQMGQEVILRCVPISNHLYFYWYRQILGQKVEFLVSFYNNEISEKSEIFDDQFSVERPDGSNFTLKIRSTKLEDSAMYFCASRGAGVPYEQYFGPGTRLTVT.

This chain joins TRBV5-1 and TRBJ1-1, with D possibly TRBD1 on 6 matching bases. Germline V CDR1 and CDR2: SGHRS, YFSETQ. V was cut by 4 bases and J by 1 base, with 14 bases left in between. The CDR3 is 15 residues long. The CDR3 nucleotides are TGCGCCAGCAGCCCCCACAGGGCATCGAACACTGAAGCTTTCTTT. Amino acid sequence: CASSPHRASNTEAFF. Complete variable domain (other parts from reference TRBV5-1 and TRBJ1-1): KAGVTQTPRYLIKTRGQQVTLSCSPISGHRSVSWYQQTPGQGLQFLFEYFSETQRNKGNFPGRFSGRQFSNSRSEMNVSTLELGDSALYLCASSPHRASNTEAFFGQGTRLTVV.

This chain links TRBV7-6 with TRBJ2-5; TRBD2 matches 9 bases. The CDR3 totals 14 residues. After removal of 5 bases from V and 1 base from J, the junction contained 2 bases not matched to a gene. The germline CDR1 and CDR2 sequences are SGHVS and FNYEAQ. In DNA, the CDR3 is TGTGCCAGCAGCCCGGGACTAGCCCAAGAGACCCAGTACTTC. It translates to CASSPGLAQETQYF.

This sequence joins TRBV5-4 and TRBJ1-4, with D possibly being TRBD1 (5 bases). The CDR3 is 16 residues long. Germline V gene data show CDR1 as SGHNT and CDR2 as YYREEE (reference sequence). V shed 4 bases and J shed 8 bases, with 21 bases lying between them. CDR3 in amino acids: CASSVGTTRGNEKLFF. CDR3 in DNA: TGTGCCAGCAGCGTGGGGACCACAAGAGGGAACGAAAAACTGTTTTTT. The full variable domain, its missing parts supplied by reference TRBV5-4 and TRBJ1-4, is ETGVTQSPTHLIKTRGQQVTLRCSSQSGHNTVSWYQQALGQGPQFIFQYYREEENGRGNFPPRFSGLQFPNYSSELNVNALELDDSALYLCASSVGTTRGNEKLFFGSGTQLSVL.

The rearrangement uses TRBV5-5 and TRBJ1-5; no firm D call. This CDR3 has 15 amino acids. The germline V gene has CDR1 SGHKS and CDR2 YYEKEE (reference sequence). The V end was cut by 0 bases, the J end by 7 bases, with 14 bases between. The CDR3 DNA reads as TGTGCCAGCAGCTTGGAGAGTCATAATTACCAGCCCCAGCATTTT. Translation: CASSLESHNYQPQHF. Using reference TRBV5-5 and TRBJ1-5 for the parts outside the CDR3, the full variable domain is DAGVTQSPTHLIKTRGQQVTLRCSPISGHKSVSWYQQVLGQGPQFIFQYYEKEERGRGNFPDRFSARQFPNYSSELNVNALLLGDSALYLCASSLESHNYQPQHFGDGTRLSIL.

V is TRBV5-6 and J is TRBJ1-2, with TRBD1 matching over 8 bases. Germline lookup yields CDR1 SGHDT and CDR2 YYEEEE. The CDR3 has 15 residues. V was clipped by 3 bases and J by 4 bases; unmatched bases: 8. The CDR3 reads CASSSPGQVGYGYTF. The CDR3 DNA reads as TGTGCCAGCAGCTCTCCGGGACAGGTTGGCTATGGCTACACCTTC.

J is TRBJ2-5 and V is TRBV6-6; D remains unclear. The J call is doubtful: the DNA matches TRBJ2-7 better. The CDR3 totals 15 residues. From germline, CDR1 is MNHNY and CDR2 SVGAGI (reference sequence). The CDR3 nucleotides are TGTGCCAGCAAGATCGCAGGCCAGAGCTCCTACGAGCAGTACTTC. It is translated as CASKIAGQSSYEQYF.

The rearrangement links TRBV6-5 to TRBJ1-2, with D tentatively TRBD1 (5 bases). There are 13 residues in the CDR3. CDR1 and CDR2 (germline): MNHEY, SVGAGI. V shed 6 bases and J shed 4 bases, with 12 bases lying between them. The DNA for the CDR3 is TGTGCCAGCAGGGCGACAGACCCCTATGGCTACACCTTC. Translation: CASRATDPYGYTF.

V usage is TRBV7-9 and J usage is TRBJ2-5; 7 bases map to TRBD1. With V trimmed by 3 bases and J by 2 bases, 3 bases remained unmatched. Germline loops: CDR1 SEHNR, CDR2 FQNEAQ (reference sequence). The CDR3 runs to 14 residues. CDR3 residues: CASSFWTGQETQYF. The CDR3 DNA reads TGTGCCAGCAGCTTCTGGACAGGACAAGAGACCCAGTACTTC. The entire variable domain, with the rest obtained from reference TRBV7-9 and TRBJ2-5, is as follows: DTGVSQNPRHKITKRGQNVTFRCDPISEHNRLYWYRQTLGQGPEFLTYFQNEAQLEKSRLLSDRFSAERPKGSFSTLEIQRTEQGDSAMYLCASSFWTGQETQYFGPGTRLLVL.

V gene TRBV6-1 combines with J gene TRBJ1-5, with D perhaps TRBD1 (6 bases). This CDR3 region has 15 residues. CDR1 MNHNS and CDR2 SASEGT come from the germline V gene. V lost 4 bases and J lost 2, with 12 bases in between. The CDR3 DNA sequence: TGTGCCAGCAGTGCTGTAGGGGGGGGCAATCAGCCCCAGCATTTT. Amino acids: CASSAVGGGNQPQHF.

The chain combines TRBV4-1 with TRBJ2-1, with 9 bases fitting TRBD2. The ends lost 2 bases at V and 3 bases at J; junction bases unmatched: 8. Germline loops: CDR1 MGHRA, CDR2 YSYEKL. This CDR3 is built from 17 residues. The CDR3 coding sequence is TGCGCCAGCAGCCAACGGAGTAGCGGGAGCCTCTACAATGAGCAGTTCTTC. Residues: CASSQRSSGSLYNEQFF.

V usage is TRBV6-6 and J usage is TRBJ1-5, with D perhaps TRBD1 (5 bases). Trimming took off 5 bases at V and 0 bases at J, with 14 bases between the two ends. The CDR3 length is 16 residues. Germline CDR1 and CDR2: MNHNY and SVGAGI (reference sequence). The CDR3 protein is CASSLDRTPSNQPQHF. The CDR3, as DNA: TGTGCCAGCAGTCTGGACCGGACACCTAGCAATCAGCCCCAGCATTTT.

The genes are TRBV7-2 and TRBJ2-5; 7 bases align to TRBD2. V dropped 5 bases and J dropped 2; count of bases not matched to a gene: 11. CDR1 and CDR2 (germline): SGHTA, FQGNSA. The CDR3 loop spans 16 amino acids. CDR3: CASSRSWAGDQETQYF. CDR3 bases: TGTGCCAGCAGCCGATCCTGGGCGGGAGATCAAGAGACCCAGTACTTC.

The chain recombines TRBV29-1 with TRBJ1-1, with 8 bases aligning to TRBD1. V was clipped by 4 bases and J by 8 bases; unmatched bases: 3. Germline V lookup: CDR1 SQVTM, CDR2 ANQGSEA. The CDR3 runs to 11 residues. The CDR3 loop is CSVGRTGEAFF. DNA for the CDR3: TGCAGCGTTGGCCGGACAGGGGAAGCTTTCTTT.

Written as DNA, the CDR3 is TGTGCCAGCAGTTTAGCCGGGACAGGGAAGGGCGAGCAGTACTTC. Translated: CASSLAGTGKGEQYF. This sequence joins TRBV28 and TRBJ2-7, with TRBD1 identical over 9 bases. The CDR3 length is 15 residues. Unmatched junction bases numbered 8, after V lost 2 bases and J lost 6 bases. From germline, CDR1 is MDHEN and CDR2 SYDVKM.

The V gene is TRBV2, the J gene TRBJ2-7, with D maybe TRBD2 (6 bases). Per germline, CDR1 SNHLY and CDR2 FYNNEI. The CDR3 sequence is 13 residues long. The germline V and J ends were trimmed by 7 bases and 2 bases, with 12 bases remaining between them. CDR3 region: CASMGGLTYEQYF. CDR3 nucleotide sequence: TGTGCCAGCATGGGGGGACTCACCTACGAGCAGTACTTC.

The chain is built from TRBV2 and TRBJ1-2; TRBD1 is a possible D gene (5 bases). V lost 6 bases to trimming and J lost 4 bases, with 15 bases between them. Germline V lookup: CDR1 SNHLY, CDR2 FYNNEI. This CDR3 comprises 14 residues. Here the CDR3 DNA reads TGTGCCAGCAGCGGCAGGGTGCACGGCTATGGCTACACCTTC. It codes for CASSGRVHGYGYTF.

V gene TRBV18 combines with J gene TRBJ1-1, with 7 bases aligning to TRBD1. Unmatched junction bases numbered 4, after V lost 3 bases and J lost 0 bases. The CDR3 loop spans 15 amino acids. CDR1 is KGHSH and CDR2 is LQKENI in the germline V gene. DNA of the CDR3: TGTGCCAGCTCACCTTTGACAGGGCTGAACACTGAAGCTTTCTTT. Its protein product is CASSPLTGLNTEAFF.